The T cell receptor (beta chain) under discussion was sequenced for a study of blood T cell repertoires in COVID-19 (dated by TCRdb to 2018 to 2021). In terms of the full investigation: Collaborator samples came from the United States, Italy and Spain and covered acute and convalescent phases of COVID-19. Samples were obtained from the ongoing ImmuneRACE study (first 160 participants) and from 1,254 subjects provided by 6 global collaborators. The repertoires were released in a freely available public database intended as a resource for research on the immune response to SARS-CoV-2. The dataset comprised deeply sampled blood TCRbeta repertoires from subjects exposed to, actively infected with, or recovered from COVID-19. HLA class I and class II types, where available, came from metadata supplied by the sample provider rather than from assay-based typing. Nearly every sample came with metadata listing a de-identified subject ID, COVID-19 status, age in years and sex. The material from the prospective study consisted of cDNA or gDNA derived from T cells, B-cell-depleted T cells, or PBMCs. Overall study results and their limits: Clinical and demographic metadata were provided uncurated, with the amount varying by source and participant.

The collaborating institutions used their own protocols to collect whole blood in K2EDTA tubes. For TCRbeta analysis, collaborators shipped samples as frozen whole blood, isolated PBMCs, or DNA extracted from either of those sample types. The immunoSEQ Assay, a bias-controlled multiplex PCR, was used to amplify TCRbeta CDR3 regions from genomic DNA. Per the original workflow: Nucleated cell counts per sample were estimated from amplification of reference gene primers within the assay. To quantify the absolute abundance of each unique TCRbeta CDR3 rearrangement, sequence reads were collapsed and filtered. For each sample, productive Simpson clonality was calculated as the square root of Simpson's diversity index across productive rearrangements. Held by TCRdb, this immuneACCESS table contains in-frame sequences only and omits some clones. Under half of the omission traces to an unresolved V gene where checked; the cause of the rest is unknown. The DNA gave D and trimming, while V, J and clone size come from that table. Within this sample are 200,000 to 250,000 clones, with more than 75% of them counted one time only. About 0.91% of the sample is in the top ten clones.

A note on this clone: Its antigen is currently not known. Within one base of it there is no much larger clone, and no base qualities were kept. Other DNA variants within this sample encode the same CDR3.

What was sequenced was peripheral blood. The source is a man aged 40-49 years with acute or convalescent COVID-19.

The CDR3 has the sequence CASSPDTNTGELFF. The DNA reads as follows: TGTGCCAGCTCGCCCGACACGAACACCGGGGAGCTGTTTTTT. The sequence is built from TRBV18 and TRBJ2-2; there is no confident call for the D gene. From the germline V gene, CDR1 is KGHSH and CDR2 is LQKENI. V loses 6 bases, J loses 0 bases, and the germline ends lie 8 bases apart. The CDR3 contains 14 residues, cysteine and phenylalanine counted. The only DNA kept is the CDR3, 42 bases in frame from the first base.